These T cell receptor beta chains were read from a single sample in a study of blood T cells in healthy people across ages. TCRdb reprocessed the 5' RACE reads via MiXCR and lists one record per CDR3 protein. The sample contains 700,000 or so distinct CDR3 sequences, about 20% of which appear only once. The sample comprised blood. These receptors all stem from a man in his 70s in good health. CDR3s include the opening cysteine and the closing phenylalanine or tryptophan. A D gene is named only where the DNA matches it firmly. Expanded clones get a size class; other rows say once, few or many, or leave the size out.

V gene	D gene	clone size	J gene	CDR3 DNA	CDR3 protein
TRBV24-1	.	many	TRBJ2-5	TGTGCCACCAGTGATTTGCGCTCAGGCCAAGAGACCCAGTACTTC	CATSDLRSGQETQYF
TRBV12-3/TRBV12-4	TRBD2	few	TRBJ2-5	TGTGCCAGCAGGGAACCGGGACTAGCGTTGGGAGAGACCCAGTACTTC	CASREPGLALGETQYF
TRBV7-8	TRBD1	.	TRBJ1-3	TGTGCCAGCAGCAACCGGGACAGGGTATTGAACACCCTATATTTT	CASSNRDRVLNTLYF
TRBV25-1	TRBD2	.	TRBJ2-1	TGTGCCAGCAGTGAACCGGCTAGCGGGAGTAACAATGAGCAGTTCTTC	CASSEPASGSNNEQFF
TRBV3-1	.	.	TRBJ2-3	TGTGCCAGCAGCCATCAGGCTGGCACAGATACGCAGTATTTT	CASSHQAGTDTQYF
TRBV9	.	.	TRBJ2-1	TGTGCCAGCAGCGTACGGGAAGGAGGGGGCTATGAGCAGTTCTTC	CASSVREGGGYEQFF
TRBV6-6	.	few	TRBJ2-3	TGTGCCAGCAGAGATTGGAGATCAGATACGCAGTATTTT	CASRDWRSDTQYF
TRBV6-1	TRBD2	.	TRBJ2-1	TGTGCCAGCAGTGAATTCATAACGGGAGGTTCCTACAATGAGCAGTTCTTC	CASSEFITGGSYNEQFF
TRBV28	.	few	TRBJ1-6	TGTGCCAGCAGGCGGACTCAAACCCTTCGGTCACCCCTCCACTTT	CASRRTQTLRSPLHF
TRBV11-2	.	few	TRBJ2-5	TGTGCCAGCAGCTTACTATTCGAGACTGGCAAGTTCTTC	CASSLLFETGKFF
TRBV6-5	TRBD1	.	TRBJ2-1	TGTGCCAGCAGTTACTCCGGGACAGGTGATGAGCAGTTCTTC	CASSYSGTGDEQFF
TRBV12-3/TRBV12-4	.	few	TRBJ1-2	TGTGCCAGCAGTCGAGGACAGTGGGACTATGGCTACACCTTC	CASSRGQWDYGYTF
TRBV15	.	few	TRBJ2-2	TGTGCCACCAGCAGTCGAGCGACAGGTACCGGGGAGCTGTTTTTT	CATSSRATGTGELFF
TRBV28	.	.	TRBJ1-4	TGTGCCAGCAGTTTAGCCCAGGAAAATGAAAAACTGTTTTTT	CASSLAQENEKLFF
TRBV20-1	.	once	TRBJ2-7	TGCAGTGCTAGGGGCGACGGGGGCCTTAACGAGCAGTACTTC	CSARGDGGLNEQYF
TRBV12-3/TRBV12-4	.	few	TRBJ2-7	TGTGCCAGCAGTTTAAAGGGGCCCCCCTACGAGCAGTACTTC	CASSLKGPPYEQYF
TRBV6-9	.	few	TRBJ2-6	TGTGCCAGTTCCGTAGGGCACTCTGGGGCCAACGTCCTGACTTTC	CASSVGHSGANVLTF
TRBV12-3/TRBV12-4	TRBD1	.	TRBJ1-4	TGTGCCAGCAGTCAAGGACAGGGGGCAACTAATGAAAAACTGTTTTTT	CASSQGQGATNEKLFF
TRBV9	.	.	TRBJ1-4	TGTGCCAGCAGCGTAGCTTTTCAGGGTAATGAAAAACTGTTTTTT	CASSVAFQGNEKLFF
TRBV7-3	.	.	TRBJ2-2	TGTGCCAGCAGCTTGGCCCGTCCCGGGGAGCTGTTTTTT	CASSLARPGELFF
TRBV28	.	.	TRBJ1-2	TGTGCCAGCAGTCCAACAGCTATCTACGACTATGGCTACACCTTC	CASSPTAIYDYGYTF
TRBV7-2	TRBD1	few	TRBJ2-1	TGTGCCAGCGGGCTGGGGACAGGGACCTACAATGAGCAGTTCTTC	CASGLGTGTYNEQFF
TRBV28	TRBD1	few	TRBJ2-7	TGTGCCATCTACCCCGGGACAGGAGGCTCCTACGAGCAGTACTTC	CAIYPGTGGSYEQYF
TRBV20-1	.	.	TRBJ2-5	TGCAGTGCTAGTTTAGGGGGGGCTGAAGAGACCCAGTACTTC	CSASLGGAEETQYF
TRBV18	TRBD1	few	TRBJ1-4	TGTGCCAGCTCACCTTCCGGACAGGGATTCGAAAAACTGTTTTTT	CASSPSGQGFEKLFF
TRBV5-1	TRBD1	.	TRBJ2-5	TGCGCCAGCAGCTTGGGTGGGGACAGCCAAGAGACCCAGTACTTC	CASSLGGDSQETQYF
TRBV20-1	.	.	TRBJ2-7	TGCAGTGCTAGATTGGCAGGGCAAGGTAACGAGCAGTACTTC	CSARLAGQGNEQYF
TRBV6-5	TRBD2	.	TRBJ2-2	TGTGCCAGCGGAATAAGCGGGGCCTACACCGGGGAGCTGTTTTTT	CASGISGAYTGELFF
TRBV6-5	TRBD2	.	TRBJ2-3	TGTGCCAGCAGTCGAATGGGACTAGCGCACACAGATACGCAGTATTTT	CASSRMGLAHTDTQYF
TRBV11-3	TRBD2	.	TRBJ2-1	TGTGCCAGCACGCTAAGCGGGAGTGATTACAATGAGCAGTTCTTC	CASTLSGSDYNEQFF
TRBV14	.	.	TRBJ2-5	TGTGCCAGCAGCCAAGTTTTAGGGCAGGGGACCCAGTACTTC	CASSQVLGQGTQYF
TRBV20-1	TRBD1	.	TRBJ1-2	TGCAGTGCAACCACAGGGGCTGGCTACACCTTC	CSATTGAGYTF
TRBV12-3/TRBV12-4	TRBD1	.	TRBJ1-2	TGTGCCAGCAGTTTGGCGACAGGGTTCTATGGCTACACCTTC	CASSLATGFYGYTF
TRBV5-1	TRBD1	few	TRBJ1-1	TGCGCCAGCAGCTGGGCGGACAGGGCGAGTCGAGCTTTCTTT	CASSWADRASRAFF
TRBV3-1	.	.	TRBJ1-2	TGTGCCAGCAGACTCAGTCCGGGAGATGGCTACGCCTTC	CASRLSPGDGYAF